A selection of T cell receptor beta chains follows, all from one sample in a study of vaccination effects on CD4 cells after COVID-19. Generated by immunoSEQ multiplex PCR, the TCRdb table keeps only in-frame clones and is missing some. The data contain more than 20,000 clones, almost 80% of them singletons. The antigens of these receptors remain unknown. Sequences were derived from CD4+ T cells from PBMCs cultured with SARS-CoV-2 spike peptides, sampled after COVID-19 vaccination. The source is a human donor who received a COVID-19 vaccine. Some clones in this sample may be carry-over from other donors' samples. Each CDR3 is given with its conserved first and last residue. The order of the fields is D gene, J gene, clone size, V gene, CDR3 length, CDR3 DNA, CDR3 protein. The D gene is left open where the match is weak. For some rows the clone size is stated as once, few or many, or as a class when expanded; others skip it.

>TRBD1|TRBJ1-4|.|TRBV6-1|13
TGTGCCAGCAGTGAGGACAGGGACGAAAAACTGTTTTTT
CASSEDRDEKLFF
>TRBD2|TRBJ2-3|.|TRBV5-6|15
TGTGCCAGCAGCTTGGCGGGGGGGAGCACAGATACGCAGTATTTT
CASSLAGGSTDTQYF
>.|TRBJ2-3|.|TRBV29-1|13
TGCAGCTATCGGGACTCCAGCACAGATACGCAGTATTTT
CSYRDSSTDTQYF
>TRBD1|TRBJ2-4|.|TRBV4-2|16
TGTGCCAGCAGCCAAGGGGGACAGTTAGCCAAAAACATTCAGTACTTC
CASSQGGQLAKNIQYF
>TRBD1|TRBJ2-2|.|TRBV5-6|16
TGTGCCAGCAGCTTAGGACAGGGGGCTAACACCGGGGAGCTGTTTTTT
CASSLGQGANTGELFF
>.|TRBJ1-2|.|TRBV6-5|15
TGTGCCAGCAGTTACTCCCGGGGAAGTAACTATGGCTACACCTTC
CASSYSRGSNYGYTF
>.|TRBJ2-5|.|TRBV24-1|15
TGTGCCACCAGTGATTTGGGGGGGTTCCCAGAGACCCAGTACTTC
CATSDLGGFPETQYF
>.|TRBJ2-1|.|TRBV5-8|18
TGTGCCAGCCCGTCGGGCCTAAACAGAACCGGGGAGTACAATGAGCAGTTCTTC
CASPSGLNRTGEYNEQFF
>TRBD1|TRBJ1-4|.|TRBV18|14
TGTGCCAGCTCACCGGGACAGGGGAATGAAAAACTGTTTTTT
CASSPGQGNEKLFF
>TRBD1|TRBJ1-4|once|TRBV7-9|14
TGTGCCAGCAGCTACGCTACAGGGGATGAAAAACTGTTTTTT
CASSYATGDEKLFF
>TRBD2|TRBJ2-3|few|TRBV2|16
TGTGCCAGCACCCGCGACTTAGCGGGGGGGACAGATACGCAGTATTTT
CASTRDLAGGTDTQYF
>TRBD1|TRBJ1-6|.|TRBV18|15
TGTGCCAGCTCAACCACCGGCCAGGGGGATTCACCCCTCCACTTT
CASSTTGQGDSPLHF
>TRBD2|TRBJ2-3|.|TRBV11-1|15
TGTGCCAGCAGCTTACGCGGGGGGGGCACAGATACGCAGTATTTT
CASSLRGGGTDTQYF
>.|TRBJ2-5|.|TRBV18|13
TGTGCCAGCTCTGACCCAGCGGTTGAGACCCAGTACTTC
CASSDPAVETQYF
>TRBD1|TRBJ1-2|medium-sized|TRBV5-1|14
TGCGCCAGCTCCCAACAGGGGCTAATCTATGGCTACACCTTC
CASSQQGLIYGYTF
>.|TRBJ2-5|.|TRBV7-3|13
TGTGCCAGCAGCGACAGTTTGCAAGAGACCCAGTACTTC
CASSDSLQETQYF
>TRBD1|TRBJ1-1|few|TRBV15|15
TGTGCCACCAGCAGAGTGGGGACAGGGTACACTGAAGCTTTCTTT
CATSRVGTGYTEAFF
>.|TRBJ2-2|.|TRBV18|14
TGTGCCAGCTCTGGACAGATGAACACCGGGGAGCTGTTTTTT
CASSGQMNTGELFF
>.|TRBJ1-5|few|TRBV5-1|13
TGCGCCAGCAGCTTGGCCGGGGGGCAGCCCCAGCATTTT
CASSLAGGQPQHF
>TRBD1|TRBJ1-3|.|TRBV24-1|13
TGTGCCACACAGGGGGCAGCGGGAAACACCATATATTTT
CATQGAAGNTIYF
>.|TRBJ2-1|.|TRBV28|16
TGTGCCAGCAGTCCGCGCGGGTCTATCTCCTACAATGAGCAGTTCTTC
CASSPRGSISYNEQFF
>.|TRBJ2-5|once|TRBV21-1|16
TGTGCCAGCAGCCCTAGGGGGAGGGGGCGTTTGGAGACCCAGTACTTC
CASSPRGRGRLETQYF
>.|TRBJ1-1|.|TRBV5-5|15
TGTGCCAGCAGTTTGAAGCACGGTCTTGGGACTGAAGCTTTCTTT
CASSLKHGLGTEAFF
>.|TRBJ1-6|few|TRBV7-3|15
TGTGCCAGCAGCCTCGGACTGTCCTATAATTCACCCCTCCACTTT
CASSLGLSYNSPLHF
>.|TRBJ1-2|.|TRBV28|15
TGTGCCAGCAGTTTGGGGACGCAAGTTTGGTATGGCTACACCTTC
CASSLGTQVWYGYTF
>.|TRBJ1-2|once|TRBV27|13
TGTGCCAGCAGTTTTAGGGGGTCCTATGGCTACACCTTC
CASSFRGSYGYTF
>.|TRBJ1-5|few|TRBV7-8|16
TGTGCCAGCAGCTTAATCGGCGGCCCTAGCGGCCAGCCCCAGCATTTT
CASSLIGGPSGQPQHF
>.|TRBJ1-1|.|TRBV6-5|13
TGTGCCAGTAACCCGGGCAAAAGGACTGAAGCTTTCTTT
CASNPGKRTEAFF
>.|TRBJ2-2|.|TRBV5-1|14
TGCGCCAGCAGCCTGGAGGGGCGCACCGGGGAGCTGTTTTTT
CASSLEGRTGELFF
>TRBD1|TRBJ2-2|.|TRBV4-1|14
TGCGCCAGCAGCGACAGGGGTAACACCGGGGAGCTGTTTTTT
CASSDRGNTGELFF
>.|TRBJ1-5|.|TRBV5-1|15
TGCGCCAGCAGCTTGGGTCAGTTGGGCAATCAGCCCCAGCATTTT
CASSLGQLGNQPQHF
>.|TRBJ2-3|.|TRBV5-1|14
TGCGCCAGCAGCCCCCAGATCAGCACAGATACGCAGTATTTT
CASSPQISTDTQYF
>.|TRBJ1-2|once|TRBV3-1/TRBV3-2|15
TGTGCCAGCAGCCAAGATTCAGCAGTTAACTATGGCTACACCTTC
CASSQDSAVNYGYTF
>TRBD1|TRBJ2-5|.|TRBV7-2|15
TGTGCCAGCAGCTTAGGGGCAGGGGGCTTGGAGACCCAGTACTTC
CASSLGAGGLETQYF
>.|TRBJ2-3|.|TRBV24-1|14
TGTGCCACCAGTGACTACAGGAGCACAGATACGCAGTATTTT
CATSDYRSTDTQYF
>.|TRBJ2-3|once|TRBV7-3|16
TGTGCCAGCAGCTCCCTACCGGGACTTAGCACAGATACGCAGTATTTT
CASSSLPGLSTDTQYF
>.|TRBJ2-3|.|TRBV10-3|15
TGTGCCATCAGTGAGTCTGGACTTAACACAGATACGCAGTATTTT
CAISESGLNTDTQYF
>.|TRBJ2-5|once|TRBV5-1|14
TGCGCCAGCAGCTCCAAACAGGGTTGGGAGACCCAGTACTTC
CASSSKQGWETQYF
>.|TRBJ2-3|.|TRBV7-9|16
TGTGCCAGCAGCTTTTTGACGCCCTTAGTCGCAGATACGCAGTATTTT
CASSFLTPLVADTQYF
>TRBD1|TRBJ1-2|.|TRBV24-1|15
TGTGCCACCAGTGATTCGCGGACAGGGGATTATGGCTACACCTTC
CATSDSRTGDYGYTF
>.|TRBJ1-2|.|TRBV5-1|13
TGCGCCAGCAGCCCCGGGGGATCCTATGGCTACACCTTC
CASSPGGSYGYTF
>TRBD2|TRBJ2-3|.|TRBV28|15
TGTGCCAGCAGCGTAGCGGGGGGTAACACAGATACGCAGTATTTT
CASSVAGGNTDTQYF
>.|TRBJ2-1|.|TRBV30|12
TGTGCCTGGAGTCGGTCCTACAATGAGCAGTTCTTC
CAWSRSYNEQFF
>.|TRBJ2-2|.|TRBV18|14
TGTGCCAGCTCACTCCAGTTAGACACCGGGGAGCTGTTTTTT
CASSLQLDTGELFF
>.|TRBJ2-2|.|TRBV7-3|18
TGTGCCAGCAGCTTAAAGGGAGGAGGGCGGGTGAACACCGGGGAGCTGTTTTTT
CASSLKGGGRVNTGELFF
>.|TRBJ1-1|few|TRBV21-1|18
TGTGCCAGCAGTACAAACGGGAGAGGGGGAGGGAGGCACACTGAAGCTTTCTTT
CASSTNGRGGGRHTEAFF
>.|TRBJ1-1|.|TRBV5-1|14
TGCGCCAGCAGGGGGACCCCCGCATCCACTGAAGCTTTCTTT
CASRGTPASTEAFF
>.|TRBJ1-1|.|TRBV7-2|13
TGTGCCAGCAGCTTTGGTCTGAACACTGAAGCTTTCTTT
CASSFGLNTEAFF
>.|TRBJ1-2|.|TRBV19|14
TGTGCCAGTAGTATTCAAGGGTATAACTATGGCTACACCTTC
CASSIQGYNYGYTF
>.|TRBJ1-6|.|TRBV30|16
TGTGCCTGGAGTGTAGTAATGGGGACTGCAAATTCACCCCTCCACTTT
CAWSVVMGTANSPLHF
>TRBD1|TRBJ2-2|.|TRBV7-3|16
TGTGCCAGCAGCTTAGGACAGGACGCGAACACCGGGGAGCTGTTTTTT
CASSLGQDANTGELFF
>.|TRBJ1-6|.|TRBV14|16
TGTGCCAGCAGCCAAGGGGCAGGGATGTGGGCATCACCCCTCCACTTT
CASSQGAGMWASPLHF
>.|TRBJ2-5|.|TRBV24-1|17
TGTGCCACCAGTGATCCACGGCAGGGGCAGTACCAAGAGACCCAGTACTTC
CATSDPRQGQYQETQYF
>.|TRBJ2-5|.|TRBV30|16
TGTGCCTGGGCTCTGGGGCAGGTACTAGCCGGAGAGACCCAGTACTTC
CAWALGQVLAGETQYF
>TRBD1|TRBJ1-3|.|TRBV7-7|16
TGTGCCAGCAGCTTATTCCGGGACAGCTCTGGAAACACCATATATTTT
CASSLFRDSSGNTIYF
>.|TRBJ2-1|.|TRBV5-5|14
TGTGCCAGCAGCCCGGGGACTTTATACAATGAGCAGTTCTTC
CASSPGTLYNEQFF
>.|TRBJ2-5|.|TRBV5-1|15
TGCGCCAGCAGCCCCGGGCAGAGTTTTGAAGAGACCCAGTACTTC
CASSPGQSFEETQYF
>.|TRBJ2-5|.|TRBV5-1|14
TGCGCCAGCAGCAGCGACAGGCTACAAGAGACCCAGTACTTC
CASSSDRLQETQYF
>.|TRBJ2-1|.|TRBV6-5|15
TGTGCCAGCACCAATCAAGGAAAACTCGGGGATGAGCAGTTCTTC
CASTNQGKLGDEQFF
>.|TRBJ1-4|once|TRBV5-1|15
TGCGCCAGCAGCTCGGACGGTTCAACTAATGAAAAACTGTTTTTT
CASSSDGSTNEKLFF